The 29 T cell receptor beta chains given below trace back to one sample, sequenced in a study of metastatic and nonmetastatic thyroid tumors. No treatment had been given to any patient before thyroid surgery. MiXCR was used by TCRdb to re-call the PCR reads. This table holds about 30,000 clones, around a sixth found once. Source material: blood. The receptors originated from a female donor with papillary thyroid cancer or a benign thyroid nodule (not recorded which). Some clones in this sample may be carry-over from other donors' samples.

This clone is medium-sized within its sample. The V gene is TRBV6-5, the J gene TRBJ2-1; TRBD2 matches 7 bases. The CDR3 runs to 15 residues. Unmatched junction bases numbered 3, after V lost 2 bases and J lost 2 bases. Germline CDR1 is MNHEY and CDR2 is SVGAGI. The CDR3 nucleotides read TGTGCCAGCAGTTACCGCGGGAGTACCTACAATGAGCAGTTCTTC. Its protein is CASSYRGSTYNEQFF.

This clone was counted many times. The J gene is TRBJ2-1, the V gene TRBV20-1, with 9 bases that match TRBD2. Trimming took 1 base from V and 12 from J; bases not matched to a gene: 19. This CDR3 spans 17 amino acids. Germline CDR1 is DFQATT and CDR2 is SNEGSKA (reference sequence). The CDR3 sequence: CSARARLARAGGGGQFF. The CDR3, as DNA: TGCAGTGCTAGAGCGCGCTTAGCGAGAGCGGGAGGTGGGGGGCAGTTCTTC.

By sample fraction, this clone is medium-sized. The V and J genes are TRBV6-1 and TRBJ2-6; the D is unclear. V shed 4 bases and J shed 0 bases, with 7 bases lying between them. The CDR3 length is 15 residues. Germline-derived CDR1 and CDR2 are MNHNS and SASEGT. The chain's CDR3 is CASSGQFSGANVLTF. The CDR3 DNA follows: TGTGCCAGCAGTGGGCAGTTCTCTGGGGCCAACGTCCTGACTTTC.

This clone occurred many times. J is TRBJ2-3 and V is TRBV6-5; D gene uncertain. Trimming removed 0 bases at V and 2 bases at J, with 6 bases between. The germline V gene has CDR1 MNHEY and CDR2 SVGAGI. CDR3 size: 14 residues. The CDR3 bases are TGTGCCAGCAGTTACTCGGAACACACAGATACGCAGTATTTT. It is translated as CASSYSEHTDTQYF.

V and J are TRBV10-3 and TRBJ2-7, with 14 nucleotides matching TRBD2. Germline V CDR1 and CDR2: ENHRY, SYGVKD. The J segment lost 4 bases and the V segment lost 11 bases, leaving 10 bases of the junction unmatched. This CDR3 contains 15 residues. The CDR3 reads CAANGTSGSSYEQYF. In nucleotides, the CDR3 is TGTGCCGCTAACGGGACTAGCGGGAGCTCATACGAGCAGTACTTC.

The CDR3 loop reads CASSPLAGGTYEQFF. The CDR3, as DNA: TGCGCCAGCAGTCCTCTAGCGGGAGGGACCTACGAGCAGTTCTTC. The J gene is TRBJ2-1, the V gene TRBV5-1; 12 nucleotides agree with TRBD2. Germline values: CDR1 SGHRS, CDR2 YFSETQ. This CDR3 contains 15 residues. V trimming: 5 bases; J trimming: 10 bases; junction bases outside the gene matches: 10.

The chain uses TRBV20-1 and TRBJ2-5; a weak D match, TRBD2 (6 bases). The CDR3 extends over 15 amino acids. Trimming stripped 4 bases from V and 6 bases from J, with 21 bases between. CDR1 DFQATT and CDR2 SNEGSKA come from the germline V gene (reference sequence). The CDR3 bases are TGCAGTGCTATAGATATAGTCCGGGGGACTCAGACCCAGTACTTC. Translation: CSAIDIVRGTQTQYF.

At least ten counts were recorded for this clone. CDR3 sequence: CASSVDSDGLPSYEQYF. The CDR3 DNA follows: TGTGCCAGCAGCGTAGACTCAGACGGCTTACCCTCCTACGAGCAGTACTTC. This rearrangement joins TRBV9 to TRBJ2-7; no clear D. There are 17 residues in the CDR3. CDR1 SGDLS and CDR2 YYNGEE come from the germline V gene. V lost 0 bases and J lost 0, with 16 bases in between.

Many counts were recorded for this clone. J is TRBJ1-6 and V is TRBV11-3, with D possibly being TRBD1 (5 bases). With 3 bases removed from V and 9 bases from J, the gap between germline ends came to 12 bases. The V gene's germline CDR1 is SGHNT and CDR2 YENEEA. The CDR3 length is 14 residues. CDR3 loop: CASSLSGGVSPLHF. DNA of the CDR3: TGTGCCAGCAGCTTGTCTGGGGGGGTTTCACCCCTCCACTTT. The whole variable domain, filled in from reference TRBV11-3 and TRBJ1-6, reads EAGVVQSPRYKIIEKKQPVAFWCNPISGHNTLYWYLQNLGQGPELLIRYENEEAVDDSQLPKDRFSAERLKGVDSTLKIQPAELGDSAVYLCASSLSGGVSPLHFGNGTRLTVT.

This clone is medium-sized. The rearrangement links TRBV11-2 to TRBJ2-7, with TRBD2 matching over 12 bases. CDR1 and CDR2 (germline): SGHAT, FQNNGV. Germline trimming cut 2 bases from V and 6 bases from J; bases unmatched to any gene: 8. The CDR3 loop spans 16 amino acids. The CDR3 DNA sequence: TGTGCCAGCAGCTTAATGAGACTAGCGGGAGTTTCCGAGCAGTACTTC. The encoded protein is CASSLMRLAGVSEQYF.

This clone was seen repeatedly, ten times or more. The gene calls are TRBV28 and TRBJ2-7; 7 nucleotides align to TRBD2. This CDR3 spans 15 amino acids. Germline V lookup: CDR1 MDHEN, CDR2 SYDVKM. The V and J ends lost 2 bases and 5 bases, in that order; junction bases with no gene match: 9. The CDR3 reads CASSLQRGIFDEQYF. CDR3 nucleotides: TGTGCCAGCAGTTTACAGCGGGGTATCTTCGACGAGCAGTACTTC.

Relative to its sample, this clone is medium-sized (0.01 to 0.1%). V usage is TRBV4-1 and J usage is TRBJ2-7, with D possibly being TRBD1 (5 bases). Trimming removed 4 bases at V and 2 bases at J, with 12 bases between. Germline CDR1 MGHRA, CDR2 YSYEKL. This CDR3 spans 14 amino acids. CDR3 amino acids: CASSPGRVPYEQYF. Here the CDR3 DNA reads TGCGCCAGCAGCCCAGGCAGGGTTCCCTACGAGCAGTACTTC.

The chain combines TRBV28 with TRBJ2-7; tentative D call: TRBD2 (5 bases). V dropped 4 bases and J dropped 7 bases, with 20 bases sitting between them. CDR3 size: 15 residues. Germline loops: CDR1 MDHEN, CDR2 SYDVKM. The CDR3 sequence is CASSSRPTVSGEQYF. The CDR3 nucleotides read TGTGCCAGCAGTTCCCGCCCCACAGTATCGGGAGAGCAGTACTTC. The entire variable domain, with the rest obtained from reference TRBV28 and TRBJ2-7, is as follows: DVKVTQSSRYLVKRTGEKVFLECVQDMDHENMFWYRQDPGLGLRLIYFSYDVKMKEKGDIPEGYSVSREKKERFSLILESASTNQTSMYLCASSSRPTVSGEQYFGPGTRLTVT.

This clone was recorded many times. This sequence joins TRBV2 and TRBJ1-5; 9 bases line up with TRBD1. Germline V lookup: CDR1 SNHLY, CDR2 FYNNEI. After removal of 4 bases from V and 3 bases from J, the junction contained 4 bases not matched to a gene. CDR3 length: 15 amino acids. The CDR3 DNA sequence: TGTGCCAGCAGTGGGGGACAGGGCGTCAATCAGCCCCAGCATTTT. Translating gives CASSGGQGVNQPQHF.

The sample holds many counts of this clone. This rearrangement joins TRBV2 to TRBJ2-7; D is undetermined. CDR1 and CDR2 from the germline V gene are SNHLY and FYNNEI. This CDR3 region has 13 residues. Trimming left V 3 bases short and J 3 bases short, with 9 bases between. CDR3 DNA: TGTGCCAGCAGTGATACAGCCTACTACGAGCAGTACTTC. As protein: CASSDTAYYEQYF.

This clone was seen repeatedly, ten times or more. A read error may explain this, as a much larger clone is one base away. Within the sample, other DNA sequences also encode this same CDR3. This rearrangement joins TRBV28 to TRBJ1-1, with D perhaps matching TRBD1 (6 bases). CDR1 is MDHEN, CDR2 SYDVKM, per germline. Trimming shortened V by 6 bases and J by 1 base, and 12 bases separated the two germline ends. CDR3 length: 14 amino acids. Written as DNA, the CDR3 is TGTGCCAGCAGCCCCGGACAGTCGAACACTGAAGCTTTCTTT. Translated: CASSPGQSNTEAFF.

This clone was detected many times. This chain connects TRBV20-1 to TRBJ2-7, with 10 nucleotides matching TRBD1. The length of the CDR3 is 12 residues. The V and J ends lost 6 bases and 3 bases, in that order; junction bases with no gene match: 2. The V gene's germline CDR1 is DFQATT and CDR2 SNEGSKA (reference sequence). The CDR3 here is CSARTGGYEQYF. The CDR3 DNA reads TGCAGTGCCCGGACAGGGGGCTACGAGCAGTACTTC.

At least ten counts were recorded for this clone. This chain uses TRBV7-2 with TRBJ2-2; D is perhaps TRBD1 (5 bases). This CDR3 is built from 18 residues. Germline V lookup: CDR1 SGHTA, CDR2 FQGNSA. The germline V and J ends were trimmed by 3 bases and 6 bases, with 23 bases remaining between them. The CDR3 DNA sequence: TGTGCCAGCAGCTTTCCTTCTGCTGGGGCCTTACACCCCGGGGAGCTGTTTTTT. Amino acids: CASSFPSAGALHPGELFF. Combining the CDR3 with reference TRBV7-2 and TRBJ2-2 gives the whole variable domain GAGVSQSPSNKVTEKGKDVELRCDPISGHTALYWYRQSLGQGLEFLIYFQGNSAPDKSGLPSDRFSAERTGGSVSTLTIQRTQQEDSAVYLCASSFPSAGALHPGELFFGEGSRLTVL.

This clone was counted ten times or more. V and J are TRBV5-1 and TRBJ1-1; a possible D gene is TRBD1 (5 bases). V shed 4 bases and J shed 0 bases, with 13 bases lying between them. Germline V gives CDR1 SGHRS, CDR2 YFSETQ. This CDR3 is built from 15 residues. The chain's CDR3 is CASSPGRLMNTEAFF. CDR3 bases: TGCGCCAGCAGCCCAGGGAGGCTTATGAACACTGAAGCTTTCTTT.

This clone was recorded at least ten times. The chain recombines TRBV6-2 or TRBV6-3 with TRBJ1-2; a possible D gene is TRBD1 (5 bases). This CDR3 is 15 amino acids long. V shed 6 bases and J shed 6 bases, with 20 bases lying between them. Germline-derived CDR1 and CDR2 are MNHEY and SVGEGT. This chain's CDR3 is CASSQLFPGTNGYTF. In nucleotides, the CDR3 is TGTGCCAGCAGCCAGTTGTTCCCCGGGACGAATGGCTACACCTTC.

To note about this clone: Germline and junction disagree at one end, which may indicate a read error. This chain connects TRBV28 to TRBJ2-7; a possible D gene is TRBD2 (7 bases). Germline values: CDR1 MDHEN, CDR2 SYDVKM. The CDR3 covers 15 residues. CDR3 coding DNA: TGTGCCAGCATTTACAGGTGGGGGGGCTCCTACGAGCATTACTTC. Protein: CASIYRWGGSYEHYF.

V usage is TRBV2 and J usage is TRBJ2-7; possible D gene TRBD1, 6 bases. V was shortened by 6 bases and J by 1 base, with 13 bases between the two germline ends. CDR3 size: 14 residues. Germline V gene sequence: CDR1 SNHLY, CDR2 FYNNEI. CDR3 residues: CASRSWTASYEQYF. CDR3 in DNA: TGTGCCAGCAGGTCCTGGACAGCTTCCTACGAGCAGTACTTC.

By share, this clone ranks as medium-sized. The chain uses TRBV19 and TRBJ1-2, with TRBD1 matching over 8 bases. CDR1 is LNHDA, CDR2 SQIVND, per germline (reference sequence). The CDR3 has 14 residues. V was pared by 3 bases and J by 5 bases, with 5 bases of the junction left unmatched. The CDR3 loop is CASSIDRGSYGYTF. The DNA for the CDR3 is TGTGCCAGTAGTATTGACAGGGGTTCATATGGCTACACCTTC.

The chain is built from TRBV4-2 and TRBJ2-7; D assignment may be TRBD1 or TRBD2 (5 bases each). Deletions cut 4 bases from V and 7 bases from J, with 20 bases between. Germline V lookup: CDR1 LGHNA, CDR2 YNFKEQ. This CDR3 contains 15 residues. CDR3 sequence: CASSPRGASSGEQYF. In DNA form, the CDR3 reads TGTGCCAGCAGCCCCCGGGGCGCCTCCTCGGGGGAGCAGTACTTC.

The rearrangement links TRBV2 to TRBJ1-5; 7 positions match TRBD1. J gave up 6 bases and V 7 bases, and 6 bases lay outside the gene matches. The CDR3 loop spans 13 amino acids. Germline CDR1 reads SNHLY; CDR2 reads FYNNEI. The CDR3 sequence is CASNRGSLQPQHF. As DNA, the CDR3 is TGTGCCAGCAACAGGGGCAGTCTTCAGCCCCAGCATTTT.

This clone was observed many times. The chain is built from TRBV14 and TRBJ1-2; no clear D gene. From germline, CDR1 is SGHDN and CDR2 FVKESK. Trimming left V 1 base short and J 3 bases short, with 6 bases between. This CDR3 has 13 amino acids. This chain's CDR3 is CASSQAVYYGYTF. CDR3 nucleotide sequence: TGTGCCAGCAGCCAAGCGGTCTACTATGGCTACACCTTC.

The V call is TRBV20-1, the J call TRBJ1-5, with a weak D call TRBD1 (6 bases). Germline V gene lookup returns CDR1 DFQATT and CDR2 SNEGSKA (reference sequence). CDR3 size: 16 residues. Trimming removed 2 bases from V and 4 bases from J, with 18 bases in between. CDR3: CSARPIQGTSNQPQHF. The CDR3 bases are TGCAGTGCTAGACCAATACAGGGTACCTCGAATCAGCCCCAGCATTTT.

This clone was picked up many times. This chain uses TRBV27 with TRBJ2-1, with 8 bases fitting TRBD2. CDR3 length equals 13 residues. With 2 bases clipped from V and 9 bases from J, the junction kept 3 bases outside the gene matches. Per germline, CDR1 MNHEY and CDR2 SMNVEV (reference sequence). Written as DNA, the CDR3 is TGTGCCAGCAGTTTAGGGCTAGCGGGTGAGCAGTTCTTC. Translation: CASSLGLAGEQFF.

In its sample, this clone was seen many times. This chain joins TRBV15 and TRBJ2-2, with 10 bases lining up with TRBD2. J lost 8 bases, V lost 0 bases, and 6 bases had no gene match. This CDR3 contains 16 residues. The germline V gene encodes CDR1 LNHNV and CDR2 YYDKDF (reference sequence). CDR3 region: CATSRDLAGDQGELFF. The CDR3 nucleotides are TGTGCCACCAGCAGAGATCTAGCGGGGGACCAAGGGGAGCTGTTTTTT.